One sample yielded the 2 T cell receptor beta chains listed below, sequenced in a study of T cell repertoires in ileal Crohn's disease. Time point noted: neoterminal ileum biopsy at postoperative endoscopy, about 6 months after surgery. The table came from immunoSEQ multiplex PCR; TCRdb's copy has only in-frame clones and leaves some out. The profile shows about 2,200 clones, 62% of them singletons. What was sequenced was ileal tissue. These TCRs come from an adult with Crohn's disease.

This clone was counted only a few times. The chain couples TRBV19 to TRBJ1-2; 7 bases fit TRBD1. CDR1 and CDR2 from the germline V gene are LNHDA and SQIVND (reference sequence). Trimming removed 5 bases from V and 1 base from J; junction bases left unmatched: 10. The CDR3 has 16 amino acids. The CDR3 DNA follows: TGTGCCAGTAGTTCCATATGGGGGGACAGTAACTATGGCTACACCTTC. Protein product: CASSSIWGDSNYGYTF. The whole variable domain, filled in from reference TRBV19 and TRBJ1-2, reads DGGITQSPKYLFRKEGQNVTLSCEQNLNHDAMYWYRQDPGQGLRLIYYSQIVNDFQKGDIAEGYSVSREKKESFPLTVTSAQKNPTAFYLCASSSIWGDSNYGYTFGSGTRLTVV.

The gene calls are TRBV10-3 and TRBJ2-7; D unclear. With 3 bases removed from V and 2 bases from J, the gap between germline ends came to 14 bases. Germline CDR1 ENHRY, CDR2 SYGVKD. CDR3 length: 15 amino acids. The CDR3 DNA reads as TGTGCCATCAGTGATCCTTTGTTTCGTCCCTACGAGCAGTACTTC. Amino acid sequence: CAISDPLFRPYEQYF.